This TCR beta chain was documented in a study of neurological immune-mediated disorders. The sorted libraries took roughly 1 million CD4+ or CD8+ T cells. The CDR3 is made up of 15 amino acids. Trimming took 6 bases from V and 1 from J, leaving 16 bases between them. Germline V gene sequence: CDR1 SGHRS, CDR2 YFSETQ. Via MiXCR, TCRdb re-called the 5' RACE reads, giving one row per CDR3 protein. The sample lists more than 25,000 distinct CDR3 sequences, around 21% occurring once. The chain carries TRBV5-1 and TRBJ1-2, with D possibly TRBD1 on 6 matching bases. Sequencing was done on a sample of CD4+ T cells from blood. The clonotype originates from a man aged 45-65 years with HTLV-1-associated myelopathy (HAM/TSP). The CDR3 nucleotides are TGCGCCAGCATACCCTCGACAGGCGTTAACTATGGCTACACCTTC. Encoded protein: CASIPSTGVNYGYTF.